Listed below are T cell receptor beta chains from one sample, sequenced in a study of shared clonotypes between healthy human individuals. TCRdb keeps only in-frame clones here, not all; method: immunoSEQ multiplex PCR. The data show 2,500,000 or so clones, with roughly 93% seen just once and 0.36% held by the top ten. Sequences were obtained from naive CD4+ T cells from PBMCs. The receptors were sampled from a young man in good health. Some clones in this sample may be carry-over from other donors' samples. Both conserved end residues are part of each CDR3. The order of the fields is CDR3 DNA, CDR3 protein, V gene, J gene, D gene, clone size. The D gene is left open where the match is weak. Size is stated for part of the rows, as once, few or many counts, or as a class when the clone is expanded.

CDR3nt: TGTGCCAGCTCACCAGGCAGGGGGCTTCCTGAAGCTTTCTTT
CDR3aa: CASSPGRGLPEAFF
v_gene: TRBV18
j_gene: TRBJ1-1
d_gene: TRBD1
abundance: -

CDR3nt: TGTGCCAGCTCCCGGGACACCTACGAGCAGTACTTC
CDR3aa: CASSRDTYEQYF
v_gene: TRBV6-1
j_gene: TRBJ2-7
d_gene: -
abundance: -

CDR3nt: TGTGCCAGTAGTCCTCGGACTTCCAATGAGCAGTTCTTC
CDR3aa: CASSPRTSNEQFF
v_gene: TRBV19
j_gene: TRBJ2-1
d_gene: -
abundance: -

CDR3nt: TGTGCCAGCAGTGCCAGGGGTGGGGAGACCCAGTACTTC
CDR3aa: CASSARGGETQYF
v_gene: TRBV2
j_gene: TRBJ2-5
d_gene: -
abundance: -

CDR3nt: TGTGCCAGCAAATTTACAGGGAGCACCGGGGAGCTGTTTTTT
CDR3aa: CASKFTGSTGELFF
v_gene: TRBV6-1
j_gene: TRBJ2-2
d_gene: -
abundance: -

CDR3nt: TGCAGCACGGGCGCGACAGTCAACTATGGCTACACCTTC
CDR3aa: CSTGATVNYGYTF
v_gene: TRBV29-1
j_gene: TRBJ1-2
d_gene: -
abundance: once

CDR3nt: TGTGCCAGCAGCTCTAGGTTGGCGGAGAATACCTACGAGCAGTACTTC
CDR3aa: CASSSRLAENTYEQYF
v_gene: TRBV7-6
j_gene: TRBJ2-7
d_gene: -
abundance: -

CDR3nt: TGTGCCAGCAGCCCGATAGGGGCGGAGAACTATGGCTACACCTTC
CDR3aa: CASSPIGAENYGYTF
v_gene: TRBV4-2
j_gene: TRBJ1-2
d_gene: -
abundance: -

CDR3nt: TGTGCCAGCAGTTTTACCCTCGGGACAAGGAACACTGAAGCTTTCTTT
CDR3aa: CASSFTLGTRNTEAFF
v_gene: TRBV27
j_gene: TRBJ1-1
d_gene: -
abundance: -

CDR3nt: TGTGCCAGCAGCTTAGTCAGGGGGAACACCGGGGAGCTGTTTTTT
CDR3aa: CASSLVRGNTGELFF
v_gene: TRBV11-2
j_gene: TRBJ2-2
d_gene: -
abundance: -

CDR3nt: TGTGCCAGCAGCTTGGCCGGTGCGGGAAGCTCCTACAATGAGCAGTTCTTC
CDR3aa: CASSLAGAGSSYNEQFF
v_gene: TRBV5-4
j_gene: TRBJ2-1
d_gene: -
abundance: -